This TCR beta chain appears in the sequencing data of a study of regulatory T cells in long-lasting Graves disease (dated by TCRdb to the early 2020s). About the investigation overall: In the newly diagnosed Graves' disease group, patients had been taking antithyroid drugs for less than 3 months. Peripheral blood TCR sequencing and RNA sequencing compared persistent Graves' disease patients with newly diagnosed Graves' disease patients. A total of roughly 33 samples were covered by TCR sequencing, comprising approximately 13 persistent and approximately 20 newly diagnosed Graves' disease patients. The study was registered as a clinical trial and conducted in China.

The library was generated by multiplex PCR. Sequencing was performed on an Illumina HiSeq 4000. iRepertoire HTBI primers and Arm-PCR amplification of CDR3 regions were used to construct TCR beta libraries. Before sequencing, the PCR products underwent gel purification. The paper's data handling went like this. Across samples, 62 TRBV and 13 to 15 TRBJ segments were identified and used for gene usage analysis of CDR3 amino acid clonotypes. COPE and FqMerger were used to merge the filtered high-quality paired reads into contigs. BLAST was used to align contigs to the IMGT TRBV, TRBD and TRBJ reference genes, and CDR3 was defined following IMGT. Highly expanded clones were defined as clonotypes with a frequency above 0.1%. Shannon entropy served as the measure of repertoire diversity, while the Gini coefficient captured V-J evenness. Clonotypes shared by more than one individual were considered public. The raw public reads went through TCRdb reprocessing: fastp at Q25, MiXCR clone calling, in-frame beta chains kept. Under each unique CDR3 protein, matching rows form one entry showing the most common genes and DNA. Clone size and V and J calls follow TCRdb, not the original study. The sample table records roughly 610,000 distinct CDR3 sequences; 16% of these occur just once. The ten largest clonotypes hold around 18% of the sample.

In the case of this clonotype: The antigen it recognizes is unknown. No base-level quality is on record; no much larger clone is a single base apart.

The time point label, as the study defines it: newly diagnosed GD, antithyroid drugs for less than 3 months. For both TCR sequencing and RNA sequencing, RNA was extracted from PBMCs using TRIzol. The diagnosis of Graves' disease was made according to American Thyroid Association guidelines. Recruitment of patients was carried out at an endocrinology department in Xi'an, China. From each patient, about 8.9 milliliters of peripheral blood was collected into an EDTA anticoagulant tube. PBMCs were isolated by Ficoll Paque Plus density gradient separation without further T cell sorting. An Agilent 2100 Bioanalyzer and agarose gel were used to check RNA quality, while a NanoDrop 2000 measured RNA concentration. The CDR3 contains 14 residues, cysteine and phenylalanine counted. Here the CDR3 DNA is all that survives: 42 bases in frame from base 1. CDR1 SGHDN and CDR2 FVKESK were looked up in the germline V gene. V has 8 bases trimmed and J has 2 bases trimmed; junction bases matching no gene number 7.

What the research found in general, with its limitations: Lower TCR Shannon entropy and fewer highly expanded clones were observed in persistent Graves' disease patients than in newly diagnosed patients, which suggested clonal expansion. The authors acknowledged the small sample size as a limitation that may reduce accuracy. TRBV28, TRBJ1-2 and TRBJ2-5 were preferentially used in persistent disease, while TRBV20-1 and TRBJ2-1 were favored in newly diagnosed disease. Patients with persistent disease shared more public clonotypes (around 2,500) than newly diagnosed patients did (around 1,000). Only peripheral blood was studied, because thyroid tissue, the primary lesion, was inaccessible. Only the TCR beta chain was sequenced and analyzed.

The sample was also linked to a second study, of T cells in Graves' hyperthyroidism and ophthalmopathy. The second paper states: Stable Graves' hyperthyroidism was defined as no progression to ophthalmopathy during 18 months of follow-up. Hyperthyroidism patients were newly diagnosed, had a disease duration of under 2 months, and were aged 18 to 65 years. Patients with uncontrolled infections, other autoimmune diseases, pregnancy or lactation were excluded. Diagnoses were based on clinical symptoms, serum thyroxine and TRAb, thyroid ultrasound and orbital computed tomography. A first-round RT-PCR of the TCR CDR3 used the HTBI primer set with the Qiagen OneStep RT-PCR kit. Most expanded thyroid clonotypes (frequency above 0.001) were also found in blood, which suggests that blood repertoires may mirror thyroid immune responses. In cross-validation, a model built on a 13 V-J signature told ophthalmopathy apart from stable hyperthyroidism with approximately 90% sensitivity and roughly 83% specificity, and in testing the same model reached 80%/75%. In validation, the model predicted progression to ophthalmopathy a median of roughly six months before onset, with roughly 71% sensitivity and nearly 75% specificity. To identify TCR V-J signatures that set the groups apart, the researchers used a discovery cohort of 100 patients, made up of 40 to 45 with Graves' ophthalmopathy and 57 with stable Graves' hyperthyroidism. Prospective prediction of ophthalmopathy was tested in an independent validation cohort consisting of some 19 hyperthyroidism patients and over 15 patients who later progressed to ophthalmopathy. For training and testing, the 100 or so patients in the discovery cohort were randomly divided in a 7:3 ratio. In addition, the study compared T-cell repertoires in thyroid tissue and in blood from over 5 Graves' hyperthyroidism patients. After blood sampling, hyperthyroidism patients were treated with methimazole at a starting dose of 30 mg daily, and ophthalmopathy patients were treated with high-dose intravenous methylprednisolone. A second multiplex PCR round built the libraries, followed by size selection and purification. The libraries were sequenced on an Illumina HiSeq2000 using paired-end 100 bp reads. SOAPnuke was used to process the raw data, throwing out any read that contained adapters or uncalled bases, had a mean Phred below 15, or lacked an exact constant-primer or identifier match. High-quality paired reads were merged using COPE v1.2.5, and each unique nucleotide sequence was defined as a clonotype. MiTCR v1.1 was used to align the clonotypes against IMGT TRBV, TRBD and TRBJ reference segments. The analysis was restricted to V-J combinations with a frequency above 0.0001, which together covered 99.2% of the repertoires. A TCS score was defined as the ratio between F50 (clonal expansion) and ExV (chaos), using BLOSUM62-based TCRdist between CDR3 peptides within each V-J. Welch's t-statistics and random forest reduced roughly 500 V-J features to 13, which were used in a naive Bayes classifier (R e1071). No statistical method was used to fix the sample size in advance, and group allocation was not hidden from the investigators. The paper reports TCR Vbeta CDR3 sequencing of 135 peripheral blood samples: 40 or so ophthalmopathy, 70 to 85 hyperthyroidism and approximately 17 progressor patients.

Sequenced here: peripheral blood mononuclear cells (PBMCs), sampled at new diagnosis, from a patient treated with antithyroid drugs. The source of this sequence is a woman aged 25 to 39 with Graves disease. Donor details come from another sample of the same person, matched by shared clones. Recombination connected TRBV14 to TRBJ2-3, with 7 central nucleotides matching TRBD1. The CDR3 is CASQTGVYTDTQYF. The nucleotides are TGTGCCAGCCAAACAGGGGTCTACACAGATACGCAGTATTTT. Extended through the reference TRBV14 and TRBJ2-3 proteins, this CDR3 yields the full variable domain: EAGVTQFPSHSVIEKGQTVTLRCDPISGHDNLYWYRRVMGKEIKFLLHFVKESKQDESGMPNNRFLAERTGGTYSTLKVQPAELEDSGVYFCASQTGVYTDTQYFGPGTRLTVL.